This T cell receptor beta chain was identified in a study of T cell responses to AZD1222 COVID-19 vaccine. Study context: Analyses pooled second doses at about 4 or about 12 weeks.

For this clone: Antigen unknown.

Study-wide results and limits: An increase in Spike-specific TCR breadth and depth was observed after two AZD1222 doses. Females outnumbered males among donors, who were mostly white British; clonal diversity was possibly underestimated. Repertoire sampling occurred only after the peak T cell response.

Clones were sequenced by immunoSEQ multiplex PCR, and TCRdb holds only the in-frame ones, with some missing. The sample yields under 95,000 clones, 85% to 90% seen once. V was shortened by 6 bases and J by 1 base, with 17 bases between the two germline ends. The CDR3 runs 16 residues. Germline assignment: CDR1 SGHTS and CDR2 YDEGEE. The rearrangement joins TRBV5-8 to TRBJ2-1; a weak D match, TRBD1 (6 bases). The sequence was obtained from an adult in good health. The source material was peripheral blood, sampled on day 0 of AZD1222 vaccination. CDR3: CASIPLYGTSYNEQFF. CDR3 nucleotide sequence: TGTGCCAGCATCCCCCTGTACGGGACATCCTACAATGAGCAGTTCTTC.